The 29 T cell receptor beta chains below come from one sample, sequenced in a study of blood T cell repertoires in COVID-19. Generated by immunoSEQ multiplex PCR, the TCRdb table keeps only in-frame clones and is missing some. This sample carries about 160,000 clones, roughly nine tenths of them seen once, and the ten largest clones take roughly a sixth. Sequencing used peripheral blood. Receptor source: a man aged 60 to 69 with active or convalescent COVID-19.

The rearrangement joins TRBV25-1 to TRBJ2-1, with 8 nucleotides matching TRBD1. The trim removed 6 bases at V and 5 bases at J, leaving 6 bases unmatched. The CDR3 is 14 residues long. Germline CDR1 is MGHDK and CDR2 is SYGVNS. The CDR3 reads CASSPTGVNNEQFF. Written as DNA, the CDR3 is TGTGCCAGCAGCCCGACAGGGGTCAACAATGAGCAGTTCTTC.

This clone was seen a single time. The J gene is TRBJ1-3, the V gene TRBV12-3 or TRBV12-4; D remains ambiguous. Deletions cut 2 bases from V and 4 bases from J, with 6 bases between. The CDR3 has 13 amino acids. DNA of the CDR3: TGTGCCAGCAGTTTATTTTCAGGAAACACCATATATTTT. It encodes CASSLFSGNTIYF.

This chain joins TRBV7-9 and TRBJ1-3, with D possibly TRBD1 on 6 matching bases. From germline, CDR1 is SEHNR and CDR2 FQNEAQ (reference sequence). The germline V and J ends were trimmed by 3 bases and 0 bases, with 9 bases remaining between them. The CDR3 consists of 15 residues. The chain's CDR3 is CASSFWDTSGNTIYF. CDR3 DNA: TGTGCCAGCAGCTTCTGGGACACCTCTGGAAACACCATATATTTT.

About this clone: The junction differs from germline at one of its ends, possibly a read error. The rearrangement joins TRBV20-1 to TRBJ1-2; D remains ambiguous. There are 11 residues in the CDR3. Germline CDR1 reads DFQATT; CDR2 reads SNEGSKA (reference sequence). The CDR3 DNA reads TGCAGTGCCGAAGGGAGCTATGGCTACGCCTTC. It encodes CSAEGSYGYAF.

The CDR3 bases are TGTGCCAGTAGTATTAGGGGGCCCGGCACAGATACGCAGTATTTT. This encodes CASSIRGPGTDTQYF. The V call is TRBV19, the J call TRBJ2-3; 7 bases are shared with TRBD1. Germline V gene sequence: CDR1 LNHDA, CDR2 SQIVND (reference sequence). The trim removed 3 bases at V and 1 base at J, leaving 4 bases unmatched. The CDR3 runs 15 residues.

This clone was recorded only once. This chain joins TRBV3-1 (or the pseudogene TRBV3-2) and TRBJ2-6; 7 bases are shared with TRBD1. Per germline, CDR1 LGHDT and CDR2 YNNKEL (reference sequence). With 0 bases clipped from V and 4 bases from J, the junction kept 12 bases outside the gene matches. This CDR3 region has 19 residues. In DNA, the CDR3 is TGTGCCAGCAGCCAAGATATACAGGGGCTACCATTCGGGGCCAACGTCCTGACTTTC. Its protein is CASSQDIQGLPFGANVLTF.

The chain carries TRBV11-3 and TRBJ1-1, with 7 bases lining up with TRBD1. J was trimmed by 4 bases and V by 0 bases; bases with no gene match: 5. Germline V gives CDR1 SGHNT, CDR2 YENEEA. The CDR3 totals 15 residues. CDR3: CASSLDSTGSTEAFF. CDR3 in DNA: TGTGCCAGCAGCTTAGATTCGACAGGGAGCACTGAAGCTTTCTTT. Combining the CDR3 with reference TRBV11-3 and TRBJ1-1 gives the whole variable domain EAGVVQSPRYKIIEKKQPVAFWCNPISGHNTLYWYLQNLGQGPELLIRYENEEAVDDSQLPKDRFSAERLKGVDSTLKIQPAELGDSAVYLCASSLDSTGSTEAFFGQGTRLTVV.

The CDR3 sequence: CASSLEQVSYGYTF. The CDR3, as DNA: TGTGCCAGCAGCTTAGAACAGGTTTCCTATGGCTACACCTTC. This sequence joins TRBV7-9 and TRBJ1-2; D may be TRBD1 (5 bases). The CDR3 sequence is 14 residues long. Germline V gene data show CDR1 as SEHNR and CDR2 as FQNEAQ (reference sequence). Trimming pared 1 base from V and 4 bases from J, leaving 10 bases between.

The gene calls are TRBV18 and TRBJ1-2; TRBD1 agrees at 12 bases. The CDR3 is 16 residues long. Per the germline V gene, CDR1 is KGHSH and CDR2 is LQKENI. Trimming removed 6 bases from V and 4 bases from J; junction bases left unmatched: 9. The CDR3 nucleotides are TGTGCCAGCTCCCCGGGACAGGGGGCGAATATCTATGGCTACACCTTC. Translated, it gives CASSPGQGANIYGYTF.

V gene TRBV2 combines with J gene TRBJ2-1; weak D call: TRBD2 (6 bases). V was clipped by 6 bases and J by 9 bases, with 21 bases between them. The CDR3 spans 15 residues. Germline V CDR1 and CDR2: SNHLY, FYNNEI. The CDR3 loop is CASSPTSSLGGEQFF. As DNA, the CDR3 is TGTGCCAGCAGCCCCACTAGCTCTTTGGGGGGTGAGCAGTTCTTC. The whole variable domain, remainder taken from reference TRBV2 and TRBJ2-1, is EPEVTQTPSHQVTQMGQEVILRCVPISNHLYFYWYRQILGQKVEFLVSFYNNEISEKSEIFDDQFSVERPDGSNFTLKIRSTKLEDSAMYFCASSPTSSLGGEQFFGPGTRLTVL.

This clone was counted a single time. The chain combines TRBV9 with TRBJ2-5, with 14 bases fitting TRBD2. This CDR3 is built from 15 residues. Germline values: CDR1 SGDLS, CDR2 YYNGEE. After removal of 6 bases from V and 3 bases from J, the junction contained 4 bases not matched to a gene. The CDR3 region is CASTGTSGSKETQYF. Here the CDR3 DNA reads TGTGCCAGCACCGGGACTAGCGGGAGTAAAGAGACCCAGTACTTC.

As DNA, the CDR3 is TGTGCCAGCAGCCCAGACAGGACCCCGTTCTTC. Amino acid sequence: CASSPDRTPFF. The V gene is TRBV7-8, the J gene TRBJ2-1, with D perhaps matching TRBD1 (6 bases). This CDR3 comprises 11 residues. The germline V gene encodes CDR1 SGHVS and CDR2 FQNEAQ. V was shortened by 5 bases and J by 15 bases, with 14 bases between the two germline ends.

The genes are TRBV11-3 and TRBJ2-1; D is uncertain. CDR3 length: 14 residues. V lost 1 base, J lost 5 bases, and 9 bases lay in between. Germline V gene data show CDR1 as SGHNT and CDR2 as YENEEA. CDR3 sequence reads: CASSLVGANNEQFF. CDR3 sequence (DNA): TGTGCCAGCAGCTTAGTCGGAGCTAACAATGAGCAGTTCTTC.

The chain recombines TRBV5-1 with TRBJ2-2, with D possibly being TRBD1 (5 bases). Between the trimmed V and J ends, which lost 0 bases and 3 bases, there was a span of 12 bases. Germline assignment: CDR1 SGHRS and CDR2 YFSETQ. This CDR3 contains 16 residues. In nucleotides, the CDR3 is TGCGCCAGCAGCTTGGCCTCAGGGTCGGACACCGGGGAGCTGTTTTTT. Translating it yields CASSLASGSDTGELFF.

This clone has only one observation. The rearrangement joins TRBV19 to TRBJ2-1, with 8 bases fitting TRBD1. There are 15 residues in the CDR3. The V segment lost 2 bases and the J segment 8 bases; nucleotides outside the gene matches: 8. The germline V gene encodes CDR1 LNHDA and CDR2 SQIVND (reference sequence). CDR3 in amino acids: CASSIKGQGAHEQFF. CDR3 nucleotides: TGTGCCAGTAGTATAAAGGGGCAGGGGGCACATGAGCAGTTCTTC.

The chain combines TRBV18 with TRBJ1-6; TRBD1 might be the D (5 bases). CDR1 is KGHSH, CDR2 LQKENI, per germline. V was pared by 1 base and J by 5 bases, with 18 bases between. This CDR3 has 18 amino acids. Here the CDR3 reads CASSPLAGASTNNSPLHF. As DNA, the CDR3 is TGTGCCAGCTCACCACTAGCTGGGGCGAGTACCAATAATTCACCCCTCCACTTT.

The chain couples TRBV7-2 to TRBJ1-6; D is possibly TRBD1 (6 bases). The CDR3 has 15 residues. With 5 bases removed from V and 7 bases from J, the gap between germline ends came to 15 bases. CDR1 and CDR2 from the germline V gene are SGHTA and FQGNSA. The CDR3 protein is CASSPTWTANSPLHF. CDR3 nucleotides: TGTGCCAGCAGCCCGACCTGGACAGCGAATTCACCCCTCCACTTT.

Worth noting for this clone: The same CDR3 also results from other DNA sequences found in this sample. This chain joins TRBV28 and TRBJ1-1, with 7 bases lining up with TRBD1. CDR1 MDHEN and CDR2 SYDVKM come from the germline V gene. The CDR3 has 15 amino acids. V lost 6 bases and J lost 1; bases outside the gene matches: 8. In DNA form, the CDR3 reads TGTGCCAGCAGCTCCTACGGGACAGAGAACACTGAAGCTTTCTTT. Residues: CASSSYGTENTEAFF.

The chain is built from TRBV5-1 and TRBJ2-3, with D possibly being TRBD2 (5 bases). Trimming pared 0 bases from V and 6 bases from J, leaving 14 bases between. The CDR3 covers 15 residues. Germline V gene lookup returns CDR1 SGHRS and CDR2 YFSETQ. The DNA of the CDR3 is TGCGCCAGCAGCTTGGGTGAGGGCTACTCGGATACGCAGTATTTT. This codes for CASSLGEGYSDTQYF.

The chain carries TRBV24-1 and TRBJ2-7, with no clear D. With 6 bases removed from V and 1 base from J, the gap between germline ends came to 3 bases. The CDR3 loop spans 11 amino acids. CDR1 and CDR2 (germline): KGHDR, SFDVKD. The CDR3 sequence: CATSSSYEQYF. The CDR3 bases are TGTGCCACCAGTTCTTCCTACGAGCAGTACTTC.

The V gene is TRBV27, the J gene TRBJ1-2; D call uncertain. This CDR3 contains 13 residues. Germline CDR1 is MNHEY and CDR2 is SMNVEV (reference sequence). V was cut by 5 bases and J by 8 bases, with 15 bases left in between. CDR3 sequence: CASSTQGPRGYTF. The CDR3 DNA reads TGTGCCAGCAGTACACAAGGTCCGAGGGGCTACACCTTC.

J is TRBJ1-5 and V is TRBV5-6; D is unclear. The V end was cut by 4 bases, the J end by 0 bases, with 14 bases between. The CDR3 consists of 16 residues. Germline loops: CDR1 SGHDT, CDR2 YYEEEE. The CDR3 loop reads CASSEKGVGSNQPQHF. The CDR3 DNA reads as TGTGCCAGCAGCGAAAAAGGAGTGGGTAGCAATCAGCCCCAGCATTTT.

For the CDR3, the DNA is TGTGCCAGTAGTATAGTCCCCAGGAGCAATCAGCCCCAGCATTTT. Its protein product is CASSIVPRSNQPQHF. This chain joins TRBV19 and TRBJ1-5; no clear D. In germline, CDR1 is LNHDA, CDR2 SQIVND (reference sequence). V was trimmed by 1 base and J by 1 base, leaving 8 bases between them. The CDR3 runs to 15 residues.

Turning to this clone: The junction and the germline gene differ at one end; a read error may be behind it. The rearrangement links TRBV6-5 to TRBJ2-7; perhaps TRBD1 as D (5 bases). Germline V CDR1 and CDR2: MNHEY, SVGAGI. The CDR3 totals 15 residues. CDR3 amino acids: CASSYFIYRHTPLFF. The CDR3 nucleotides read TGTGCCAGCAGTTACTTTATTTACAGGCACACCCCGCTTTTCTTC.

The chain uses TRBV5-8 and TRBJ2-3, with 11 bases lining up with TRBD1. This CDR3 contains 16 residues. Germline V gene data show CDR1 as SGHTS and CDR2 as YDEGEE. With 3 bases clipped from V and 2 bases from J, the junction kept 5 bases outside the gene matches. CDR3 region: CASSSGQGAYTDTQYF. The DNA for the CDR3 is TGTGCCAGCAGCTCTGGACAGGGGGCCTACACAGATACGCAGTATTTT.

The chain recombines TRBV29-1 with TRBJ1-2; D is unresolved. This CDR3 is 11 amino acids long. With 5 bases removed from V and 2 bases from J, the gap between germline ends came to 6 bases. The V gene's germline CDR1 is SQVTM and CDR2 ANQGSEA. CDR3 sequence reads: CSVWENYGYTF. The CDR3 DNA sequence: TGCAGCGTTTGGGAGAACTATGGCTACACCTTC.

CDR3 DNA: TGTGCCAGCAGAGTAGGACAATCCTACAATGAGCAGTTCTTC. Protein: CASRVGQSYNEQFF. The chain combines TRBV4-2 with TRBJ2-1, with a weak D call TRBD1 (5 bases). CDR1 and CDR2 (germline): LGHNA, YNFKEQ. The CDR3 spans 14 residues. V dropped 6 bases and J dropped 1 base, with 10 bases sitting between them.

This clone was found once. This chain connects TRBV9 to TRBJ2-1; TRBD2 aligns across 9 bases. The CDR3 runs to 16 residues. V shed 0 bases and J 9 bases; nucleotides not matched to a gene: 10. CDR1 is SGDLS, CDR2 YYNGEE, per germline. CDR3 residues: CASSVGGSGGLGEQFF. The CDR3 DNA is TGTGCCAGCAGCGTAGGGGGTAGCGGGGGTCTCGGTGAGCAGTTCTTC.

This clone has more than one count but fewer than ten. The chain carries TRBV5-5 and TRBJ2-2, with 10 bases aligning to TRBD1. Germline V CDR1 and CDR2: SGHKS, YYEKEE (reference sequence). This CDR3 is built from 15 residues. The V gene end was trimmed by 4 bases and the J gene end by 6 bases; junction bases not matched to a gene: 6. The DNA for the CDR3 is TGTGCCAGCAGCAGGGACAGGGGACCCGCCGGGGAGCTGTTTTTT. The encoded protein is CASSRDRGPAGELFF.